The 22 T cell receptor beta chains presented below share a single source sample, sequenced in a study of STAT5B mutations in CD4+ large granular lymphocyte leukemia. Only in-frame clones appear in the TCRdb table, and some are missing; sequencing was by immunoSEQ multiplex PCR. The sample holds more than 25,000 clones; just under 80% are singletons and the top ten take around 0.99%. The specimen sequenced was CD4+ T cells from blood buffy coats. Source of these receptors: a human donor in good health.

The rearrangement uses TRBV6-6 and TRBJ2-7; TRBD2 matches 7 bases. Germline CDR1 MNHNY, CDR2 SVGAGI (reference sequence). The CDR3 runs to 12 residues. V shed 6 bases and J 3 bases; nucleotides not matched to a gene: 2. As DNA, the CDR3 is TGTGCCAGCAGCGGGGGGAGCTACGAGCAGTACGTC. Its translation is CASSGGSYEQYV.

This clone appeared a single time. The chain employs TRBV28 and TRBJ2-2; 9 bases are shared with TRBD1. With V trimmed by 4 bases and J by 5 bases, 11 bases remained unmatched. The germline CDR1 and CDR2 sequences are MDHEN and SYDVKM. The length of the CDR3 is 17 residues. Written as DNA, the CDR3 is TGTGCCAGCAGTTCCTTCGCGGGACAGGGAGGGACCGGGGAGCTGTTTTTT. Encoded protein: CASSSFAGQGGTGELFF.

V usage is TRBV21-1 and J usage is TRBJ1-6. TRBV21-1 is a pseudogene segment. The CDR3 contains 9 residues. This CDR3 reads CASVLPLHF. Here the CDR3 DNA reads TGTGCCAGCGTTCTCCCCCTCCACTTT.

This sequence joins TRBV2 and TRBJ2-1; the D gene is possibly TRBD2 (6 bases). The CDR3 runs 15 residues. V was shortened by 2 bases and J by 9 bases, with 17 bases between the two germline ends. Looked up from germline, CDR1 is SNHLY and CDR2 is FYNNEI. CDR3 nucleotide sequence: TGTGCCAGCAGTGAAAGGCCAGCGGGTTGGGGTGAGCAGTTCTTC. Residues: CASSERPAGWGEQFF.

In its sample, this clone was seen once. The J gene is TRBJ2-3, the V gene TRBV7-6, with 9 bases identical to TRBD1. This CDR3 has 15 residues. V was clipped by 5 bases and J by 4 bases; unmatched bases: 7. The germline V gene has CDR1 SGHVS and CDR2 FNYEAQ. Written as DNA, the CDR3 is TGTGCCAGCAGCGCAGGGACAGGGTATCCAGATACGCAGTATTTT. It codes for CASSAGTGYPDTQYF.

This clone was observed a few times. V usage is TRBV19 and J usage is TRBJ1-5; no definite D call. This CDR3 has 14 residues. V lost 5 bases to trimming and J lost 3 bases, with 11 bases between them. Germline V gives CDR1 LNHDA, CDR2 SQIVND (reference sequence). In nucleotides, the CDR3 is TGTGCCAGTAGTTTCGTGGGGTACAATCAGCCCCAGCATTTT. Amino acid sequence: CASSFVGYNQPQHF.

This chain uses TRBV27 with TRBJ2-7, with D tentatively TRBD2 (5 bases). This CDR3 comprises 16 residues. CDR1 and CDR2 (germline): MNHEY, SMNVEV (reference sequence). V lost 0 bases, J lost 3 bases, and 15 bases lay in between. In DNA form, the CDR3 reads TGTGCCAGCAGTTTATCGGCCCTAGCAAGCAACTACGAGCAGTACTTC. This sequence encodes CASSLSALASNYEQYF.

CDR3 amino acids: CASSSMGWNEQFF. In DNA form, the CDR3 reads TGTGCCAGCAGCTCAATGGGGTGGAATGAGCAGTTCTTC. V usage is TRBV7-3 and J usage is TRBJ2-1; D ambiguous. This CDR3 contains 13 residues. Germline V lookup: CDR1 SGHTA, CDR2 FQGTGA. Trimming shortened V by 4 bases and J by 7 bases, and 11 bases separated the two germline ends. The entire variable domain, with the rest obtained from reference TRBV7-3 and TRBJ2-1, is as follows: GAGVSQTPSNKVTEKGKYVELRCDPISGHTALYWYRQSLGQGPEFLIYFQGTGAADDSGLPNDRFFAVRPEGSVSTLKIQRTERGDSAVYLCASSSMGWNEQFFGPGTRLTVL.

CDR3: CASSLNEAGGADTQYF. The CDR3 DNA sequence: TGTGCCAGCTCGCTAAATGAAGCGGGGGGGGCAGATACGCAGTATTTT. The chain is built from TRBV18 and TRBJ2-3, with TRBD2 matching 10 bases. The CDR3 extends over 16 amino acids. Germline values: CDR1 KGHSH, CDR2 LQKENI. J lost 4 bases, V lost 6 bases, and 10 bases had no gene match. The entire variable domain, with the rest obtained from reference TRBV18 and TRBJ2-3, is as follows: NAGVMQNPRHLVRRRGQEARLRCSPMKGHSHVYWYRQLPEEGLKFMVYLQKENIIDESGMPKERFSAEFPKEGPSILRIQQVVRGDSAAYFCASSLNEAGGADTQYFGPGTRLTVL.

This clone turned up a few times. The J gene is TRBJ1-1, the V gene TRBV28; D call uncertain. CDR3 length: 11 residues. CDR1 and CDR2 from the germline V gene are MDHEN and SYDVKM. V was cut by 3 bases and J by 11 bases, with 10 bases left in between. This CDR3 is CASSFGRDAFF. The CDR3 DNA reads TGTGCCAGCAGTTTCGGGCGAGACGCTTTCTTT.

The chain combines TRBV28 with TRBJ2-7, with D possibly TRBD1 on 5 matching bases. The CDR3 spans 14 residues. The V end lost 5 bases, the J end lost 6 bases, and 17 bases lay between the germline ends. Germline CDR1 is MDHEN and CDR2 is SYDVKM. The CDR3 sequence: CASSTPGAVSEQYV. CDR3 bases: TGTGCCAGCAGTACCCCTGGGGCAGTGAGCGAGCAGTACGTC.

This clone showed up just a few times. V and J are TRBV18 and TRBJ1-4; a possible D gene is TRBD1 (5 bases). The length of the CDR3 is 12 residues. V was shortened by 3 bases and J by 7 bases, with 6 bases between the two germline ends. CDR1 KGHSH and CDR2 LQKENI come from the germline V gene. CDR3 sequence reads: CASSPGGEKLFF. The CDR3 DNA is TGTGCCAGCTCACCGGGGGGTGAAAAACTGTTTTTT.

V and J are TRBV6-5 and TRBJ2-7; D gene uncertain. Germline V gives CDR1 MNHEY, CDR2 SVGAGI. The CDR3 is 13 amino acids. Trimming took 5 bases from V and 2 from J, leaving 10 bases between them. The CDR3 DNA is TGTGCCAGCAGTCGAAGGGATACCTACGAGCAGTACTTC. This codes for CASSRRDTYEQYF.

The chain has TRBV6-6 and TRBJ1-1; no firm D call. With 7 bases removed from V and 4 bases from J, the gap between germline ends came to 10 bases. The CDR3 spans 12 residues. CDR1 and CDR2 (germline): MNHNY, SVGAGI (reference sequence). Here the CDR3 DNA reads TGTGCCAGCACCCGGTTACTCACTGAAGCTTTCTTT. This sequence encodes CASTRLLTEAFF.

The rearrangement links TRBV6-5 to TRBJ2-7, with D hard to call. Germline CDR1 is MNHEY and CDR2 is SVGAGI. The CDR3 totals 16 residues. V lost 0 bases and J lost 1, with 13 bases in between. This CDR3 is CASSYSRPRVSYEQYF. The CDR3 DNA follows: TGTGCCAGCAGTTACTCGAGGCCTAGGGTATCCTACGAGCAGTACTTC.

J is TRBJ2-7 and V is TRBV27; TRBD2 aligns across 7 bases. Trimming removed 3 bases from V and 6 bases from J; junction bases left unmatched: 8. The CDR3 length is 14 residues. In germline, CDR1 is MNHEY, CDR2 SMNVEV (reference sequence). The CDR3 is CASSFRGRDGEQYF. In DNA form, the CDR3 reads TGTGCCAGCAGTTTTCGGGGGAGGGATGGCGAGCAGTACTTC.

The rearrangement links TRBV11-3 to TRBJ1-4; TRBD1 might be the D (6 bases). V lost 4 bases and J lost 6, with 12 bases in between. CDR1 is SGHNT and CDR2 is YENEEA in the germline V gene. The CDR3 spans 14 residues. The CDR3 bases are TGTGCCAGCAGCTCGGGGGGCGCCGATGAAAAACTGTTTTTT. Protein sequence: CASSSGGADEKLFF.

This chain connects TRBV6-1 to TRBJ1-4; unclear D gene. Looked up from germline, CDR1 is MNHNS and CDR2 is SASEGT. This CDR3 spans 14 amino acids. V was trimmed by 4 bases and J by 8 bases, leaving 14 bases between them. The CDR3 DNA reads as TGTGCCAGCAGTGTTCAACAAAAGGGAGAAAAACTGTTTTTT. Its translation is CASSVQQKGEKLFF.

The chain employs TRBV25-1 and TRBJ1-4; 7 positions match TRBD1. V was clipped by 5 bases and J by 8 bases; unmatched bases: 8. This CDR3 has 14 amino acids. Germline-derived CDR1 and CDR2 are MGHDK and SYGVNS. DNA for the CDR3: TGTGCCAGCAGTAGGGACAGAAGGAACGAAAAACTGTTTTTT. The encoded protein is CASSRDRRNEKLFF.

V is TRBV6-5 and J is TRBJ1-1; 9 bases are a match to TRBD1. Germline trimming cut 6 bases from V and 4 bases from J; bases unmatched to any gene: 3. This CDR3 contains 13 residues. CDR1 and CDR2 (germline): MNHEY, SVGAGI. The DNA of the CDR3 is TGTGCCAGCAGAGGGGACAGGGCCACTGAAGCTTTCTTT. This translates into CASRGDRATEAFF.

The DNA for the CDR3 is TGTGCCAGCAGTCGGTCCCCGGCAGGCTACACCTTC. Protein product: CASSRSPAGYTF. V and J are TRBV6-6 and TRBJ1-2; no clear D. This CDR3 has 12 amino acids. The V gene lost 5 bases and the J gene lost 8 bases, with 12 bases spanning the gap. Germline loops: CDR1 MNHNY, CDR2 SVGAGI (reference sequence).

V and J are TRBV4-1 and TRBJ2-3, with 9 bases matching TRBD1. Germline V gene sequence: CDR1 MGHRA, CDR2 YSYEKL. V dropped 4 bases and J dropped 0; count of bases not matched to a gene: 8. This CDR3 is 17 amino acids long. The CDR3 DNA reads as TGCGCCAGCAGCCGCTTAACAGGGGGCCTTAGCACAGATACGCAGTATTTT. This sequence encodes CASSRLTGGLSTDTQYF.